This entry lists 32 T cell receptor beta chains sequenced from one sample in a study of blood T cell repertoires in COVID-19. Data came from immunoSEQ multiplex PCR; TCRdb stores just in-frame clones and leaves some out. The sample records 20,000 to 30,000 clones, 90% being singletons. The sequenced sample consisted of peripheral blood. All receptors derive from a human donor in a cohort sampled during active COVID-19.

The V gene is TRBV5-1, the J gene TRBJ2-5, with 7 nucleotides matching TRBD2. J was trimmed by 7 bases and V by 9 bases; bases with no gene match: 12. The CDR3 is made up of 13 amino acids. Germline CDR1 reads SGHRS; CDR2 reads YFSETQ. CDR3 nucleotide sequence: TGCGCCACCCGATCGGGGAGCGGGGCGACCCAGTACTTC. Its protein is CATRSGSGATQYF.

CDR3 sequence reads: CASSAQNYEQFF. The CDR3 coding sequence is TGTGCCAGCAGTGCACAGAATTATGAGCAGTTCTTC. The rearrangement joins TRBV6-6 to TRBJ2-1; D gene unclear. Trimming took 5 bases from V and 8 from J, leaving 10 bases between them. The CDR3 is 12 amino acids. Germline V CDR1 and CDR2: MNHNY, SVGAGI (reference sequence).

This chain joins TRBV2 and TRBJ1-5, with 7 bases that match TRBD1. The CDR3 has 15 amino acids. Germline V CDR1 and CDR2: SNHLY, FYNNEI. V shed 6 bases and J 6 bases; nucleotides not matched to a gene: 11. The DNA for the CDR3 is TGTGCCAGCAGCGCTGACGGACAGGCTAGTCAGCCCCAGCATTTT. Its protein is CASSADGQASQPQHF.

The chain joins TRBV27 to TRBJ2-7, with TRBD2 matching 9 bases. Germline-derived CDR1 and CDR2 are MNHEY and SMNVEV (reference sequence). This CDR3 has 13 residues. J was trimmed by 7 bases and V by 6 bases; bases with no gene match: 7. CDR3 loop: CASRPSGTKEQYF. CDR3 in DNA: TGTGCCAGCAGGCCTAGCGGGACCAAGGAGCAGTACTTC.

The genes are TRBV25-1 and TRBJ2-3; 10 nucleotides line up with TRBD1. The J segment lost 2 bases and the V segment lost 6 bases, leaving 5 bases of the junction unmatched. This CDR3 is 15 amino acids long. From germline, CDR1 is MGHDK and CDR2 SYGVNS. CDR3 loop: CASRVGTGDTDTQYF. In DNA, the CDR3 is TGTGCCAGCAGGGTCGGGACAGGGGACACAGATACGCAGTATTTT.

This chain uses TRBV6-1 with TRBJ2-7; D possibly corresponds to TRBD1 (6 bases). The CDR3 runs 16 residues. The ends were cut back, 4 bases at V and 2 bases at J, with 18 bases in the middle. Per the germline V gene, CDR1 is MNHNS and CDR2 is SASEGT. The CDR3 loop is CASSGAGAVAPYEQYF. The CDR3 bases are TGTGCCAGCAGTGGGGCAGGGGCCGTAGCCCCCTACGAGCAGTACTTC.

V and J are TRBV2 and TRBJ2-1; 10 bases match TRBD2. The length of the CDR3 is 13 residues. Germline V lookup: CDR1 SNHLY, CDR2 FYNNEI. Losses at the gene ends were 7 bases for V and 9 bases for J; bases not matched to a gene: 6. The CDR3 region is CASIKREGREQFF. The CDR3 DNA reads as TGTGCCAGCATCAAGCGGGAGGGCCGTGAGCAGTTCTTC. The full variable domain, its missing parts supplied by reference TRBV2 and TRBJ2-1, is EPEVTQTPSHQVTQMGQEVILRCVPISNHLYFYWYRQILGQKVEFLVSFYNNEISEKSEIFDDQFSVERPDGSNFTLKIRSTKLEDSAMYFCASIKREGREQFFGPGTRLTVL.

CDR3 sequence reads: CASSLHQGPGYTF. Here the CDR3 DNA reads TGTGCCAGCAGCTTACATCAGGGGCCTGGCTACACCTTC. The V and J genes are TRBV7-2 and TRBJ1-2, with a weak D call TRBD1 (6 bases). This CDR3 is built from 13 residues. The V end lost 2 bases, the J end lost 7 bases, and 11 bases lay between the germline ends. Germline CDR1 and CDR2: SGHTA and FQGNSA.

This rearrangement joins TRBV28 to TRBJ2-7; 9 bases match TRBD1. The CDR3 is 14 amino acids. Germline assignment: CDR1 MDHEN and CDR2 SYDVKM. Trimming removed 7 bases from V and 2 bases from J; junction bases left unmatched: 6. CDR3 coding DNA: TGTGCCAGCAAGGACAGGGGCCTTCCCTACGAGCAGTACTTC. Translation: CASKDRGLPYEQYF.

The gene calls are TRBV2 and TRBJ2-1; TRBD2 matches at 9 bases. Trimming at V came to 2 bases and at J to 4 bases, leaving 3 bases not matched to a gene. The germline CDR1 and CDR2 sequences are SNHLY and FYNNEI. This CDR3 is 15 amino acids long. The CDR3 loop reads CASSESSGNYNEQFF. CDR3 in DNA: TGTGCCAGCAGTGAATCTAGCGGGAATTACAATGAGCAGTTCTTC.

The chain couples TRBV28 to TRBJ1-1; D gene ambiguous. The CDR3 has 12 residues. Germline V CDR1 and CDR2: MDHEN, SYDVKM. V was cut by 3 bases and J by 8 bases, with 10 bases left in between. CDR3 DNA: TGTGCCAGCAGTTTTGTACTCGAAGAAGCTTTCTTT. Protein: CASSFVLEEAFF.

J is TRBJ2-7 and V is TRBV6-5; TRBD2 might be the D (6 bases). Germline-derived CDR1 and CDR2 are MNHEY and SVGAGI. Trimming shortened V by 0 bases and J by 3 bases, and 9 bases separated the two germline ends. This CDR3 is 14 amino acids long. CDR3 in DNA: TGTGCCAGCAGTTACTCTTGGGAGGTCTACGAGCAGTACTTC. Its protein product is CASSYSWEVYEQYF.

The rearrangement links TRBV7-2 to TRBJ2-1; 9 bases are a match to TRBD2. The junction had 2 bases not matched to a gene; V was cut back by 1 base and J by 7 bases. This CDR3 is built from 14 residues. Germline loops: CDR1 SGHTA, CDR2 FQGNSA. CDR3 loop: CASSLGREGNEQFF. The CDR3 DNA reads TGTGCCAGCAGCTTAGGGCGGGAGGGGAATGAGCAGTTCTTC.

The chain has TRBV7-7 and TRBJ2-5; D possibly corresponds to TRBD2 (5 bases). Trimming pared 1 base from V and 5 bases from J, leaving 17 bases between. The CDR3 runs 16 residues. Germline V lookup: CDR1 SSHAT, CDR2 FNYEAQ (reference sequence). The CDR3 coding sequence is TGTGCCAGCAGCTTAGGGGCCGAGGGCTCGAGGGAGACCCAGTACTTC. It codes for CASSLGAEGSRETQYF.

The CDR3 DNA follows: TGCAGCGTTGAAGTGGGGCGAGGGGGAGAGACCCAGTACTTC. As protein: CSVEVGRGGETQYF. The rearrangement links TRBV29-1 to TRBJ2-5; possible D gene TRBD1, 6 bases. Germline CDR1 is SQVTM and CDR2 is ANQGSEA. The CDR3 extends over 14 amino acids. Between the trimmed V and J ends, which lost 1 base and 4 bases, there was a span of 13 bases.

The chain is built from TRBV5-5 and TRBJ2-7; D is uncertain. V lost 0 bases, J lost 2 bases, and 9 bases lay in between. CDR3 size: 14 residues. Germline loops: CDR1 SGHKS, CDR2 YYEKEE (reference sequence). DNA for the CDR3: TGTGCCAGCAGCTTGGAGAGGTTAACCTACGAGCAGTACTTC. This codes for CASSLERLTYEQYF.

The V and J genes are TRBV9 and TRBJ2-3; a weak D match, TRBD2 (6 bases). The CDR3 has 14 amino acids. The V and J ends lost 0 bases and 3 bases respectively, with 8 bases between them. Per germline, CDR1 SGDLS and CDR2 YYNGEE. The CDR3: CASSVARGTDTQYF. Here the CDR3 DNA reads TGTGCCAGCAGCGTAGCACGGGGGACAGATACGCAGTATTTT.

The chain combines TRBV7-8 with TRBJ2-3, with D possibly matching TRBD2 (5 bases). V lost 7 bases and J lost 1, with 12 bases in between. Germline loops: CDR1 SGHVS, CDR2 FQNEAQ. The CDR3 is 14 amino acids. The DNA of the CDR3 is TGTGCCAGCATCCTACTCGGGGGCACAGATACGCAGTATTTT. Its translation is CASILLGGTDTQYF.

J is TRBJ2-7 and V is TRBV3-1 (or the pseudogene TRBV3-2), with 7 bases fitting TRBD1. Losses at the gene ends were 4 bases for V and 3 bases for J; bases not matched to a gene: 12. CDR3 length: 16 amino acids. Per germline, CDR1 LGHDT and CDR2 YNNKEL (reference sequence). CDR3: CASSLRQGIINYEQYF. The CDR3 nucleotides read TGTGCCAGCAGCCTCCGACAGGGAATAATCAACTACGAGCAGTACTTC.

The chain carries TRBV6-6 and TRBJ1-5; 10 positions agree with TRBD1. From germline, CDR1 is MNHNY and CDR2 SVGAGI (reference sequence). The CDR3 loop spans 15 amino acids. V lost 2 bases to trimming and J lost 6 bases; unmatched junction nucleotides: 4. The CDR3 DNA reads TGTGCCAGCAGTTACGGACAGGGGGGGTTTCAGCCCCAGCATTTT. Its protein product is CASSYGQGGFQPQHF.

V is TRBV5-1 and J is TRBJ2-7; 8 bases agree with TRBD1. CDR1 and CDR2 (germline): SGHRS, YFSETQ. The CDR3 is 14 residues long. The ends lost 5 bases at V and 4 bases at J; junction bases unmatched: 8. CDR3 region: CASSSQGAMYEQYF. The CDR3, as DNA: TGCGCCAGCAGTTCCCAGGGGGCGATGTACGAGCAGTACTTC.

The rearrangement joins TRBV14 to TRBJ2-3; a weak D match, TRBD2 (6 bases). Trimming left V 0 bases short and J 2 bases short, with 15 bases between. The CDR3 has 17 residues. The germline V gene has CDR1 SGHDN and CDR2 FVKESK. The CDR3, as DNA: TGTGCCAGCAGCCAAGATGTAGGGACTCCGCACACAGATACGCAGTATTTT. Its protein product is CASSQDVGTPHTDTQYF.

This chain uses TRBV4-1 with TRBJ2-4; possibly TRBD2 for D (5 bases). Trimming removed 0 bases at V and 8 bases at J, with 11 bases between. Germline CDR1 is MGHRA and CDR2 is YSYEKL. The CDR3 sequence is 14 residues long. The CDR3 nucleotides are TGCGCCAGCAGCCAAGATCCGAGGGTCGACATTCAGTACTTC. Its protein product is CASSQDPRVDIQYF.

The chain carries TRBV27 and TRBJ2-3; D is possibly TRBD1 (5 bases). From germline, CDR1 is MNHEY and CDR2 SMNVEV (reference sequence). The V end lost 4 bases, the J end lost 8 bases, and 13 bases lay between the germline ends. The CDR3 consists of 13 residues. CDR3 sequence: CASSSGPFSTQYF. The CDR3 region has the DNA TGTGCCAGCAGTTCAGGGCCCTTTAGTACGCAGTATTTT.

The genes are TRBV10-1 and TRBJ2-1; TRBD2 aligns across 9 bases. V was pared by 3 bases and J by 7 bases, with 10 bases of the junction left unmatched. Germline CDR1 WNHNN, CDR2 SYGVQD (reference sequence). There are 16 residues in the CDR3. The CDR3: CASSEGASGTSNEQFF. CDR3 nucleotide sequence: TGCGCCAGCAGTGAAGGGGCTAGCGGGACTTCAAATGAGCAGTTCTTC.

This chain connects TRBV18 to TRBJ1-3; TRBD1 agrees at 9 bases. The trim removed 3 bases at V and 0 bases at J, leaving 6 bases unmatched. Germline values: CDR1 KGHSH, CDR2 LQKENI. This CDR3 comprises 17 residues. CDR3 nucleotides: TGTGCCAGCTCACCGCTACAGGGGGCGAGCTCTGGAAACACCATATATTTT. Its translation: CASSPLQGASSGNTIYF.

This sequence joins TRBV11-3 and TRBJ2-1; 10 bases agree with TRBD2. CDR3 length equals 16 residues. From germline, CDR1 is SGHNT and CDR2 YENEEA. With V trimmed by 5 bases and J by 8 bases, 12 bases remained unmatched. The CDR3 nucleotides are TGTGCCAGCAGCCGCTGGCTAGCGGGAGAGGGCCATGAGCAGTTCTTC. This gives the protein CASSRWLAGEGHEQFF. The entire variable domain, with the rest obtained from reference TRBV11-3 and TRBJ2-1, is as follows: EAGVVQSPRYKIIEKKQPVAFWCNPISGHNTLYWYLQNLGQGPELLIRYENEEAVDDSQLPKDRFSAERLKGVDSTLKIQPAELGDSAVYLCASSRWLAGEGHEQFFGPGTRLTVL.

The gene calls are TRBV28 and TRBJ2-1; D perhaps matches TRBD2 (6 bases). Between the trimmed V and J ends, which lost 6 bases and 1 base, there was a span of 13 bases. Germline V lookup: CDR1 MDHEN, CDR2 SYDVKM. The CDR3 runs to 15 residues. The DNA of the CDR3 is TGTGCCAGCAGCCGGGAGATTGGGTCCTACAATGAGCAGTTCTTC. Translating gives CASSREIGSYNEQFF.

The rearrangement uses TRBV14 and TRBJ2-4; TRBD1 agrees at 10 bases. The V and J ends lost 1 base and 0 bases, in that order; junction bases with no gene match: 3. This CDR3 comprises 17 residues. The germline V gene encodes CDR1 SGHDN and CDR2 FVKESK. The CDR3, as DNA: TGTGCCAGCAGCCAAGGCGACAGGGGGCTAGCCAAAAACATTCAGTACTTC. This sequence encodes CASSQGDRGLAKNIQYF.

The gene calls are TRBV18 and TRBJ1-4; D unclear. Germline-derived CDR1 and CDR2 are KGHSH and LQKENI. This CDR3 spans 14 amino acids. V was clipped by 2 bases and J by 8 bases, with 12 bases between them. The CDR3 coding sequence is TGTGCCAGCTCACCAGGAGGTAGCGGGGAAAAACTGTTTTTT. This codes for CASSPGGSGEKLFF.

The chain joins TRBV2 to TRBJ1-3; a possible D gene is TRBD1 (5 bases). In germline, CDR1 is SNHLY, CDR2 FYNNEI. The CDR3 runs 12 residues. V lost 10 bases, J lost 0 bases, and 7 bases lay in between. CDR3 DNA: TGTGCCAAACAGGACTCTGGAAACACCATATATTTT. Residues: CAKQDSGNTIYF.

This chain joins TRBV29-1 and TRBJ2-2; D possibly corresponds to TRBD1 (6 bases). The CDR3 is made up of 14 amino acids. V lost 5 bases to trimming and J lost 0 bases, with 10 bases between them. Germline V lookup: CDR1 SQVTM, CDR2 ANQGSEA. CDR3 amino acids: CSVRDTSNTGELFF. CDR3 DNA sequence: TGCAGCGTTCGGGACACATCGAACACCGGGGAGCTGTTTTTT.